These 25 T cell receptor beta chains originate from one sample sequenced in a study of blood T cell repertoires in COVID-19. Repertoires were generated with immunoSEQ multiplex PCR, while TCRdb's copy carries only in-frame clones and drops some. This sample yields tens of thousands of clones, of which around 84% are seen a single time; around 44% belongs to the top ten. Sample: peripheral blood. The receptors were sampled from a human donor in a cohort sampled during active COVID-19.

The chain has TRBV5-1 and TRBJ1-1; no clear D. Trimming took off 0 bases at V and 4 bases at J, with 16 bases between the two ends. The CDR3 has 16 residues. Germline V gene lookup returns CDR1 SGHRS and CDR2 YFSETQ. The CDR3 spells CASSLEGRATGTEAFF. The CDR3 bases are TGCGCCAGCAGCTTGGAAGGGCGGGCCACTGGCACTGAAGCTTTCTTT.

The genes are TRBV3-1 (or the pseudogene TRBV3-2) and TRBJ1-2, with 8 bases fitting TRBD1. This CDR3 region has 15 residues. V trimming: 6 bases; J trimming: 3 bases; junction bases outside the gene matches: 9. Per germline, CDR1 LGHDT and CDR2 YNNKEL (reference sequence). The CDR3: CASSPGQDGYYGYTF. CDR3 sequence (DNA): TGTGCCAGCAGTCCGGGACAGGACGGCTACTATGGCTACACCTTC.

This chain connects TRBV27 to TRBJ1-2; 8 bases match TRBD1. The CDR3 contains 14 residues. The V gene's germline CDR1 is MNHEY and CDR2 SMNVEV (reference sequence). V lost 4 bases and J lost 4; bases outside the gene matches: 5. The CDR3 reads CASSSWTGSYGYTF. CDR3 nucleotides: TGTGCCAGCAGTTCCTGGACAGGGTCCTATGGCTACACCTTC.

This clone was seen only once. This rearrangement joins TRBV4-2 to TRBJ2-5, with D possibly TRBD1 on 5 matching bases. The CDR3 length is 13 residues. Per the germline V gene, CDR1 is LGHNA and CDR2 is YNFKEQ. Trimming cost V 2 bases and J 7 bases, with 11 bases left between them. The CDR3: CASSQQGLPTQYF. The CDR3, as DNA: TGTGCCAGCAGCCAACAGGGCCTGCCGACCCAGTACTTC.

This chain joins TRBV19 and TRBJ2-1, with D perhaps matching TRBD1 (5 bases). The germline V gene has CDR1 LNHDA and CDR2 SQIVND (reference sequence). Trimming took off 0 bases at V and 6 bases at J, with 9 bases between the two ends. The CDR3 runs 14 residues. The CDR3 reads CASSIDRQGNEQFF. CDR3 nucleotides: TGTGCCAGTAGTATAGATCGGCAGGGCAATGAGCAGTTCTTC.

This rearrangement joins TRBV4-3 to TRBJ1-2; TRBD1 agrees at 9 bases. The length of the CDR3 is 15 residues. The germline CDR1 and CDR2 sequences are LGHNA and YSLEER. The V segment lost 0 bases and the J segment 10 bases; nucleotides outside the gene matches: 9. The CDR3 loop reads CASSQEWIGTGFYTF. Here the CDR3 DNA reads TGCGCCAGCAGCCAAGAGTGGATTGGGACAGGGTTCTACACCTTC.

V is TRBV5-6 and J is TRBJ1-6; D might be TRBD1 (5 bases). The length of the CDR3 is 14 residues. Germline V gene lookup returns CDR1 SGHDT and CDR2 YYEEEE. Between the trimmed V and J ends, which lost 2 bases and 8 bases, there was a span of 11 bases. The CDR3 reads CASSLDSTHSPLHF. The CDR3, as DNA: TGTGCCAGCAGCTTAGACAGTACCCATTCACCCCTCCACTTT. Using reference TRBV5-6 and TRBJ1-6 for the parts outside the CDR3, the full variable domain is DAGVTQSPTHLIKTRGQQVTLRCSPKSGHDTVSWYQQALGQGPQFIFQYYEEEERQRGNFPDRFSGHQFPNYSSELNVNALLLGDSALYLCASSLDSTHSPLHFGNGTRLTVT.

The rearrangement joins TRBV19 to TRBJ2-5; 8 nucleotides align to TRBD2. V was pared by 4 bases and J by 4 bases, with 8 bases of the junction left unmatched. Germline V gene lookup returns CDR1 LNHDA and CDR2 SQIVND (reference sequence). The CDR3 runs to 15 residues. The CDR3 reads CASSRPGLGRETQYF. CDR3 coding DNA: TGTGCCAGTAGTAGACCGGGACTAGGACGAGAGACCCAGTACTTC.

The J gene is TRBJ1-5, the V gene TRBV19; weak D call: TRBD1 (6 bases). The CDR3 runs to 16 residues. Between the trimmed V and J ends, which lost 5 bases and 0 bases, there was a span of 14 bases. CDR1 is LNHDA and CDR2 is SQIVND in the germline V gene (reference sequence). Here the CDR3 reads CASSSTGQYSNQPQHF. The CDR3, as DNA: TGTGCCAGTAGTTCCACTGGACAGTATAGCAATCAGCCCCAGCATTTT. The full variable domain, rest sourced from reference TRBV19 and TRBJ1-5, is DGGITQSPKYLFRKEGQNVTLSCEQNLNHDAMYWYRQDPGQGLRLIYYSQIVNDFQKGDIAEGYSVSREKKESFPLTVTSAQKNPTAFYLCASSSTGQYSNQPQHFGDGTRLSIL.

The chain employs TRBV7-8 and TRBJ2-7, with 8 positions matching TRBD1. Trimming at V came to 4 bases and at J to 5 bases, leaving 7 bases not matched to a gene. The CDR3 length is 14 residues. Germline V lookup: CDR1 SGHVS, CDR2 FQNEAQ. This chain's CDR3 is CASSSLYRGDEQYV. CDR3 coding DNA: TGTGCCAGCAGCTCACTCTACAGGGGGGACGAGCAGTACGTC.

The CDR3 DNA follows: TGTGCCAGCTCACCAACCGGGACAGGGGAAACTGAAGCTTTCTTT. Its translation: CASSPTGTGETEAFF. This chain uses TRBV18 with TRBJ1-1, with 10 bases identical to TRBD1. Germline V gene sequence: CDR1 KGHSH, CDR2 LQKENI. After removal of 2 bases from V and 5 bases from J, the junction contained 5 bases not matched to a gene. The CDR3 covers 15 residues.

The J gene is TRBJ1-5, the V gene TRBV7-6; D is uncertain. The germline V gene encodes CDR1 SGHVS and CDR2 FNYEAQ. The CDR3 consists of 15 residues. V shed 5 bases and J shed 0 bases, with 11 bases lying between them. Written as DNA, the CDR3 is TGTGCCAGCAGCCCCTTATCGGGTAGCAATCAGCCCCAGCATTTT. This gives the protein CASSPLSGSNQPQHF.

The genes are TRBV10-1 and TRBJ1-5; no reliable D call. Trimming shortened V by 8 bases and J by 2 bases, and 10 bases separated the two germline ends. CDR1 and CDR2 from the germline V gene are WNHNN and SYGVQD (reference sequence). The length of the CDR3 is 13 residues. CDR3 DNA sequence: TGCGCCAGCCAGGCGTCCGGCAATCAGCCCCAGCATTTT. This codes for CASQASGNQPQHF.

Here the CDR3 DNA reads TGTGCCAGCAGCTCCGGACAGGGCTCCTACAATGAGCAGTTCTTC. Its translation: CASSSGQGSYNEQFF. This rearrangement joins TRBV5-5 to TRBJ2-1, with 8 bases fitting TRBD1. The J segment lost 0 bases and the V segment lost 3 bases, leaving 2 bases of the junction unmatched. CDR3 size: 15 residues. Per germline, CDR1 SGHKS and CDR2 YYEKEE (reference sequence).

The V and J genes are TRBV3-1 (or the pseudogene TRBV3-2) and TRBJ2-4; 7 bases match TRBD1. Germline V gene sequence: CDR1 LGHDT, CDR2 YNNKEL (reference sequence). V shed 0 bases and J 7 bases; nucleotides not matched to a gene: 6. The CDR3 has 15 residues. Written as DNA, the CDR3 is TGTGCCAGCAGCCAAGACCAACGGGACAGTAACATTCAGTACTTC. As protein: CASSQDQRDSNIQYF.

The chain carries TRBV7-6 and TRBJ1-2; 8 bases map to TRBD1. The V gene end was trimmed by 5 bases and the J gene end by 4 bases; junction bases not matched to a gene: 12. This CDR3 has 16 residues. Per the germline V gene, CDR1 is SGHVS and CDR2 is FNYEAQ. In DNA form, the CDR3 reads TGTGCCAGCAGCCCCGGTCCAGGGGGCGATCGCTATGGCTACACCTTC. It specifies CASSPGPGGDRYGYTF.

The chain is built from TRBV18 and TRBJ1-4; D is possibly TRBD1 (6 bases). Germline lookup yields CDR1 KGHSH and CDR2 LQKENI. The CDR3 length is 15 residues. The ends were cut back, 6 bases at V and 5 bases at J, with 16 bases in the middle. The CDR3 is CASSRGRQENEKLFF. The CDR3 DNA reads TGTGCCAGCTCGCGAGGACGACAGGAAAATGAAAAACTGTTTTTT.

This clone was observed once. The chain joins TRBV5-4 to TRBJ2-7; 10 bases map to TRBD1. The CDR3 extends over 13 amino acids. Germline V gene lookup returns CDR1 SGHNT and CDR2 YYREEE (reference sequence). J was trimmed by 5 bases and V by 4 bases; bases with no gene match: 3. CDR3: CASSRGTGDEQYF. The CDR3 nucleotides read TGTGCCAGCAGCCGAGGGACAGGGGACGAGCAGTACTTC.

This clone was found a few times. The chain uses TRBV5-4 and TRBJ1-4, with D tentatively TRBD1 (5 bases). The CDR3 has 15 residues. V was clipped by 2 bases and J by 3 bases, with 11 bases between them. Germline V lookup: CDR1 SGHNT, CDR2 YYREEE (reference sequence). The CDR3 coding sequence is TGTGCCAGCAGCTTTGCCGGGGACTCTAATGAAAAACTGTTTTTT. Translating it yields CASSFAGDSNEKLFF.

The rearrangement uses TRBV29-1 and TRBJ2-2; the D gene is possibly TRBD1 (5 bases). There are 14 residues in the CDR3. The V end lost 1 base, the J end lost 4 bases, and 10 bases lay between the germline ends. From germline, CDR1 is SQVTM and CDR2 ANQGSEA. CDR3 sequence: CSVEGEGATGELFF. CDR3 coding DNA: TGCAGCGTTGAAGGGGAAGGGGCCACCGGGGAGCTGTTTTTT.

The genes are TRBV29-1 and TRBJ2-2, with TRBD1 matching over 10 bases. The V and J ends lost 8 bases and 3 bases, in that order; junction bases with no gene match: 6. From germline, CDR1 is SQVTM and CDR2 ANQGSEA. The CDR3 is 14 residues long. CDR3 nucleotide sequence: TGCAGCACCCGACAGGGGGCGGACACCGGGGAGCTGTTTTTT. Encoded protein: CSTRQGADTGELFF.

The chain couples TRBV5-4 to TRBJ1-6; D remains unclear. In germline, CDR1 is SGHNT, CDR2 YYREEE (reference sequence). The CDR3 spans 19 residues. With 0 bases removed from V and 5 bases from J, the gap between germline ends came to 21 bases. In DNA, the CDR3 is TGTGCCAGCAGCTTGGGGCATACTCTATCAATCGGGGATAATTCACCCCTCCACTTT. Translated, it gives CASSLGHTLSIGDNSPLHF.

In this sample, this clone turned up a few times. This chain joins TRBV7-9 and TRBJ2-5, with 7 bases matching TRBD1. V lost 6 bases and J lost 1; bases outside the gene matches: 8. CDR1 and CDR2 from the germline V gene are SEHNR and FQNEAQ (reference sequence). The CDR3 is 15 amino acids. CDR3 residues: CASRRNRGPQETQYF. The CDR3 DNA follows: TGTGCCAGCAGGCGGAACAGGGGACCCCAAGAGACCCAGTACTTC.

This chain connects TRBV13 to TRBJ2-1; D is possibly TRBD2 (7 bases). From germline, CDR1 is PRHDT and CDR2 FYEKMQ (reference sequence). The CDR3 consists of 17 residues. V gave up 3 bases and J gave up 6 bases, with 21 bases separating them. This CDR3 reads CASSFRRGPLRTNEQFF. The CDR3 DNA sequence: TGTGCCAGCAGCTTTAGGCGGGGGCCCCTTCGTACCAATGAGCAGTTCTTC. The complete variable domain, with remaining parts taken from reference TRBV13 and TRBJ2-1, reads AAGVIQSPRHLIKEKRETATLKCYPIPRHDTVYWYQQGPGQDPQFLISFYEKMQSDKGSIPDRFSAQQFSDYHSELNMSSLELGDSALYFCASSFRRGPLRTNEQFFGPGTRLTVL.

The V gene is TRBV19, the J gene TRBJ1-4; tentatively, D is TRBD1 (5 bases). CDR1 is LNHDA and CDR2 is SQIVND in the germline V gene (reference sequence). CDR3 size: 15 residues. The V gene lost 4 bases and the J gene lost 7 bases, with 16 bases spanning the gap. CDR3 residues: CASSNRQHQGEKLFF. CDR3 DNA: TGTGCCAGTAGTAACCGACAGCACCAAGGTGAAAAACTGTTTTTT. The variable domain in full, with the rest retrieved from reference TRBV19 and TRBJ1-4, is DGGITQSPKYLFRKEGQNVTLSCEQNLNHDAMYWYRQDPGQGLRLIYYSQIVNDFQKGDIAEGYSVSREKKESFPLTVTSAQKNPTAFYLCASSNRQHQGEKLFFGSGTQLSVL.